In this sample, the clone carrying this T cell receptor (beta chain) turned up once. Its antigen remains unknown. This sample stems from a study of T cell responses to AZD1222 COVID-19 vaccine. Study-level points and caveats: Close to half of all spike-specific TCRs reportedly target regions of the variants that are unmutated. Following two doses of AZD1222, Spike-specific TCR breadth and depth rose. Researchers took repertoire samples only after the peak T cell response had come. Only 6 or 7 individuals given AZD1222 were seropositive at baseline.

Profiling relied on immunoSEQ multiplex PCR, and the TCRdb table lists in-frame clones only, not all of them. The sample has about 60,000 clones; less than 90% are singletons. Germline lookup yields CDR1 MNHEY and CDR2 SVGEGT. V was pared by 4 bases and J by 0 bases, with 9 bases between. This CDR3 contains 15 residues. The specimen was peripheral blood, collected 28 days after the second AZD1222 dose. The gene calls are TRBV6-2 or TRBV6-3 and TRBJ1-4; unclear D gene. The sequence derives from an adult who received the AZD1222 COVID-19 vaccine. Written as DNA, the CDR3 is TGTGCCAGCAGTTCCTCCCGGGCAACTAATGAAAAACTGTTTTTT. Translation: CASSSSRATNEKLFF.